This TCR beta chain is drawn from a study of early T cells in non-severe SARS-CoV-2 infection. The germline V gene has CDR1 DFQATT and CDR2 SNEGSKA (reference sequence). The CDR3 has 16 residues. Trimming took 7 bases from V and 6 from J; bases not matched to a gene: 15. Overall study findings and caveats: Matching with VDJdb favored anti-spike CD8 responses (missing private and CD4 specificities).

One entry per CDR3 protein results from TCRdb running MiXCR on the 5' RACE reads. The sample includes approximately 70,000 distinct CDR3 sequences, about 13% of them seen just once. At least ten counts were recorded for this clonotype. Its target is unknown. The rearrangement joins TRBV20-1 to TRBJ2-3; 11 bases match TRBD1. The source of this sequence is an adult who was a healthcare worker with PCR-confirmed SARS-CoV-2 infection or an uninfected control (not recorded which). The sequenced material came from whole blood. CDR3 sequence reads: CSVLRDRGSFGDTQYF. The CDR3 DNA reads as TGCAGTGTCTTACGGGACAGGGGGTCCTTCGGTGATACGCAGTATTTT.